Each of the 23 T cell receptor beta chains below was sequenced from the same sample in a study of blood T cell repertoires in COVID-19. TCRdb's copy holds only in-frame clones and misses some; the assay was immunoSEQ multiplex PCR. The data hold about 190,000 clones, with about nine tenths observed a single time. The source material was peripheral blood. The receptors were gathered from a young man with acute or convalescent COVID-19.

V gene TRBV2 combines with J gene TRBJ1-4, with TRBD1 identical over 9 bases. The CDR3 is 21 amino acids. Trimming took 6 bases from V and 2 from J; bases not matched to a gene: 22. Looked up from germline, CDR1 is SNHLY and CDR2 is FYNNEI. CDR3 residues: CASSQSVFTGGGVATNEKLFF. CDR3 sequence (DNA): TGTGCCAGCAGCCAAAGCGTCTTTACAGGGGGCGGGGTCGCGACTAATGAAAAACTGTTTTTT.

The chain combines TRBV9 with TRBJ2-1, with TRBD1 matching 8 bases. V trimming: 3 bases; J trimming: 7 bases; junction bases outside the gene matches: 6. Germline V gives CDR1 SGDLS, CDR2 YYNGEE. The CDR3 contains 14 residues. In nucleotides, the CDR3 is TGTGCCAGCAGCGCAGACAGGGGCGGGAATGAGCAGTTCTTC. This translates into CASSADRGGNEQFF.

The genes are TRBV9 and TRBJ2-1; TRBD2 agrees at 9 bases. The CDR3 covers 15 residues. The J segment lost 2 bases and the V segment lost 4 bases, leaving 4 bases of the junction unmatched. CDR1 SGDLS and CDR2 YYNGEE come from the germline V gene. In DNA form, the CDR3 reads TGTGCCAGCAGCCCCCGACTAGCGGCCTACAATGAGCAGTTCTTC. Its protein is CASSPRLAAYNEQFF.

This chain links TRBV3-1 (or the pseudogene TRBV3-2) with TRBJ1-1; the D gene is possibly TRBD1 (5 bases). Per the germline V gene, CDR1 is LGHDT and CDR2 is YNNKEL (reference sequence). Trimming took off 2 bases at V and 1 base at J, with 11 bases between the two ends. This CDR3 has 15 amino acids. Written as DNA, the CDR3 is TGTGCCAGCAGCCAAAATGACAGAGAGAACACTGAAGCTTTCTTT. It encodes CASSQNDRENTEAFF.

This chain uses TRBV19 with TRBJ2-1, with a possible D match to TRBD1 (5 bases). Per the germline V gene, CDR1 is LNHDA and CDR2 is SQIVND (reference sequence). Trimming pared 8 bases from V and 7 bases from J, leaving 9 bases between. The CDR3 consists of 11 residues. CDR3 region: CASVNRNEQFF. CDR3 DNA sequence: TGTGCCAGTGTTAACAGGAATGAGCAGTTCTTC.

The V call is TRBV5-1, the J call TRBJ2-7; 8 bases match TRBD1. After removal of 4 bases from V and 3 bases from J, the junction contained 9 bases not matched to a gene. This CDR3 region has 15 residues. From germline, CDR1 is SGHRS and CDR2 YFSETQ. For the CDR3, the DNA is TGCGCCAGCAGCCAGGACAGGGCCCCAGACTACGAGCAGTACTTC. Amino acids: CASSQDRAPDYEQYF.

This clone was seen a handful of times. CDR3 sequence reads: CASSSMGGLNYGYTF. For the CDR3, the DNA is TGTGCCAGCAGCTCGATGGGGGGGCTAAACTATGGCTACACCTTC. The rearrangement joins TRBV28 to TRBJ1-2; weak D call: TRBD1 (6 bases). The CDR3 runs to 15 residues. Germline values: CDR1 MDHEN, CDR2 SYDVKM. Trimming left V 6 bases short and J 2 bases short, with 16 bases between.

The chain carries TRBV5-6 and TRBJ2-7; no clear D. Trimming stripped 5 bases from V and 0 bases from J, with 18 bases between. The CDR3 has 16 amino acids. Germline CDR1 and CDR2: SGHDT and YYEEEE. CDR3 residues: CASRLLPGASSYEQYF. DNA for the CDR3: TGTGCCAGCAGGTTGCTTCCGGGTGCCTCCTCCTACGAGCAGTACTTC.

Here the CDR3 DNA reads TGTGCCAGCTCAAGCACAGGGAGCTCCTACAATGAGCAGTTCTTC. It yields the protein CASSSTGSSYNEQFF. The gene calls are TRBV18 and TRBJ2-1; D may be TRBD1 (6 bases). CDR1 is KGHSH and CDR2 is LQKENI in the germline V gene. CDR3 size: 15 residues. V lost 5 bases, J lost 0 bases, and 11 bases lay in between.

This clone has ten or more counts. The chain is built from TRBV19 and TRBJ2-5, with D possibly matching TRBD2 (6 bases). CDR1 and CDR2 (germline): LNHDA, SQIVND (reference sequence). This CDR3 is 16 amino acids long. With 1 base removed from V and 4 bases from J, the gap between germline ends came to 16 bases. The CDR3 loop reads CASSIGFGGVRETQYF. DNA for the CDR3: TGTGCCAGTAGTATAGGATTTGGAGGGGTTAGAGAGACCCAGTACTTC.

Here the CDR3 DNA reads TGTGCCAGCAGCCAAGGAATCGGGACAGCCTCTAACTATGGCTACACCTTC. Translating it yields CASSQGIGTASNYGYTF. V is TRBV3-1 (or the pseudogene TRBV3-2) and J is TRBJ1-2; TRBD1 aligns across 7 bases. V shed 1 base and J 0 bases; nucleotides not matched to a gene: 8. This CDR3 comprises 17 residues. Germline V gene lookup returns CDR1 LGHDT and CDR2 YNNKEL (reference sequence).

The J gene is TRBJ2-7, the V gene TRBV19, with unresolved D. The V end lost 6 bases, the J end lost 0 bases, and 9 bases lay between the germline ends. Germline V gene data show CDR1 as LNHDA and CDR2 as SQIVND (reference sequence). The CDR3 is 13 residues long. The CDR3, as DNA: TGTGCCAGTAGGGCAGAAAACTCCTACGAGCAGTACTTC. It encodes CASRAENSYEQYF.

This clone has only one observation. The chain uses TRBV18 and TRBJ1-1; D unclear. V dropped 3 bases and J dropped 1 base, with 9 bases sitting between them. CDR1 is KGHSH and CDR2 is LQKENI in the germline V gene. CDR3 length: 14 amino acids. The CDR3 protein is CASSPGPANTEAFF. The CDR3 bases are TGTGCCAGCTCACCTGGGCCGGCGAACACTGAAGCTTTCTTT.

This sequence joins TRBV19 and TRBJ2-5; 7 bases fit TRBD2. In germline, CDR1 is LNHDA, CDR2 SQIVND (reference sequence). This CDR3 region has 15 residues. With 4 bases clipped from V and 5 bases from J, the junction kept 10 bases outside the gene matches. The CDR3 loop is CASSTTPSGGETQYF. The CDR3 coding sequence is TGTGCCAGTAGTACGACACCTAGCGGAGGGGAGACCCAGTACTTC. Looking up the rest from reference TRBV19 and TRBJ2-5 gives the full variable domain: DGGITQSPKYLFRKEGQNVTLSCEQNLNHDAMYWYRQDPGQGLRLIYYSQIVNDFQKGDIAEGYSVSREKKESFPLTVTSAQKNPTAFYLCASSTTPSGGETQYFGPGTRLLVL.

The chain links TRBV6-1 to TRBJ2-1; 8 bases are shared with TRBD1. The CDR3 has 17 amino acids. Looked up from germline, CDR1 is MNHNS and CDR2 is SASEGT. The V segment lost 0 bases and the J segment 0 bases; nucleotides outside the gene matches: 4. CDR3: CASSEAAGGDSYNEQFF. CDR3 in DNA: TGTGCCAGCAGTGAAGCGGCAGGGGGCGACTCCTACAATGAGCAGTTCTTC.

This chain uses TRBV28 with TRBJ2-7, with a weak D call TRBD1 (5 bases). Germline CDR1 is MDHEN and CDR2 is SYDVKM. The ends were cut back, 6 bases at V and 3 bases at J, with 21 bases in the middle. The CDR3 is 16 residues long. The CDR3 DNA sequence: TGTGCCAGCAGCTCCAAGGGGTTTCTGATGAACTACGAGCAGTACTTC. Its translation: CASSSKGFLMNYEQYF.

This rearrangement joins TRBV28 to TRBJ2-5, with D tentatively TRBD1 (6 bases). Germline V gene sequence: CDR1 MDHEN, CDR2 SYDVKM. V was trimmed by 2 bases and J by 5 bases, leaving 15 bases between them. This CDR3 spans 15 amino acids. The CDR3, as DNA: TGTGCCAGCAGTTTAGTGGGGGCGGTGGGGGAGACCCAGTACTTC. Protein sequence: CASSLVGAVGETQYF.

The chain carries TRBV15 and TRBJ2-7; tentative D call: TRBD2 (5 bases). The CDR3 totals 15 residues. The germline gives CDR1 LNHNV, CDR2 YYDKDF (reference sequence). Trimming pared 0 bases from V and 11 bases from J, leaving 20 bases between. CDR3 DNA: TGTGCCACCAGCAGAGATTTGGCAGGAGGTGACCTGGAGTACTTC. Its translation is CATSRDLAGGDLEYF.

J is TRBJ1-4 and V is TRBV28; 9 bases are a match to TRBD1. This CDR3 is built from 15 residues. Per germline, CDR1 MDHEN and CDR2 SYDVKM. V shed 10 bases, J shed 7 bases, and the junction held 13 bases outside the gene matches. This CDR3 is CATVSGDRVGEKLFF. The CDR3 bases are TGTGCCACCGTAAGCGGGGACAGGGTTGGTGAAAAACTGTTTTTT.

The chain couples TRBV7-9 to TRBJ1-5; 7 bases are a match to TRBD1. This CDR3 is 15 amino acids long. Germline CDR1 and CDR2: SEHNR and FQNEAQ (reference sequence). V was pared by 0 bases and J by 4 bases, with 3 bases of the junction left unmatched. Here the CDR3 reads CASSLAAGGNQPQHF. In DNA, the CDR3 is TGTGCCAGCAGCTTAGCTGCAGGGGGAAATCAGCCCCAGCATTTT.

DNA for the CDR3: TGTGCCAGCAGCGTAGGGGGCGGGACCACAGATACGCAGTATTTT. Its protein is CASSVGGGTTDTQYF. This rearrangement joins TRBV9 to TRBJ2-3, with D maybe TRBD2 (6 bases). V dropped 0 bases and J dropped 2 bases, with 10 bases sitting between them. CDR3 size: 15 residues. Germline CDR1 SGDLS, CDR2 YYNGEE.

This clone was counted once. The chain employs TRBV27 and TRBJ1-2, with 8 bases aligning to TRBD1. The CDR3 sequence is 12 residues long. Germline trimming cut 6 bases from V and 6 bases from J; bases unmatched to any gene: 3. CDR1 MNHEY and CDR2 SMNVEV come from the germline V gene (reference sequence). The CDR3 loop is CASSLTGDGYTF. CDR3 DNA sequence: TGTGCCAGCAGCTTGACAGGGGATGGCTACACCTTC.

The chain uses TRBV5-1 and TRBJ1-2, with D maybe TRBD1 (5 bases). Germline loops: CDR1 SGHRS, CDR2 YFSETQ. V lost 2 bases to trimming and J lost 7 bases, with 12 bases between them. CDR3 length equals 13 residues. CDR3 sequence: CASSLTGGSGYTF. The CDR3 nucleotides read TGCGCCAGCAGCTTAACGGGGGGTAGTGGCTACACCTTC. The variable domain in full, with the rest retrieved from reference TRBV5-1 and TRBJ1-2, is KAGVTQTPRYLIKTRGQQVTLSCSPISGHRSVSWYQQTPGQGLQFLFEYFSETQRNKGNFPGRFSGRQFSNSRSEMNVSTLELGDSALYLCASSLTGGSGYTFGSGTRLTVV.